This T cell receptor (beta chain) originates from a study of CD8 T cells in ankylosing spondylitis. Turning to this clonotype: The antigen is not known.

General study results and limits: Those disease-linked clones were CD8+; they were also relatively rare in peripheral blood.

MiXCR was run by TCRdb on the 5' RACE reads, yielding one entry per CDR3 protein. This table has about 340,000 distinct CDR3 sequences, about 15% appearing once. From germline, CDR1 is SEHNR and CDR2 FQNEAQ (reference sequence). The CDR3 is made up of 17 amino acids. V shed 5 bases, J shed 2 bases, and the junction held 7 bases outside the gene matches. The chain carries TRBV7-9 and TRBJ2-1; 12 nucleotides match TRBD2. The sample comprised blood, either unsorted or a sorted T cell fraction (not recorded which). The receptor's source is a male donor with ankylosing spondylitis or in good health (not recorded which). Here the CDR3 DNA reads TGTGCCAGCAGCCCCCGACTAGCGGGGGTCACCTACAATGAGCAGTTCTTC. Encoded protein: CASSPRLAGVTYNEQFF.